The present TCR beta chain was sequenced within a study of blood T cell repertoires in COVID-19. About the study: Sites across the United States, Italy and Spain contributed samples from acute and convalescent COVID-19. Sources were T cells, B-cell-depleted T cells, or PBMCs; the material itself was cDNA or gDNA.

In the original processing: Cell counts per sample came from amplifying reference gene primers. The table came from immunoSEQ multiplex PCR; TCRdb's copy has only in-frame clones and leaves some out. D and trimming come from the DNA, and the V and J calls and clone size come from that table. The repertoire has about 150,000 clones, 70% to 85% of them found once; the top ten carry 25% to 30%. The length of the CDR3 is 15 residues. V gave up 0 bases and J gave up 7 bases; unmatched junction bases: 8. CDR1 is LGHDT, CDR2 YNNKEL, per germline (reference sequence). Sample: peripheral blood. The sequence derives from a woman aged 55 to 70 with acute or convalescent COVID-19. V gene TRBV3-1 (or the pseudogene TRBV3-2) combines with J gene TRBJ2-7; 8 positions match TRBD2. As DNA, the CDR3 is TGTGCCAGCAGCCAAGATCGAGCGGGGGTGAGGGAGCAGTACTTC. Amino acids: CASSQDRAGVREQYF.